A single sample is the source of the 6 T cell receptor beta chains below, sequenced in a study of monozygotic twins with inflammatory bowel disease. TCRdb reprocessed the 5' RACE reads, with one entry per CDR3 protein and no DNA. The specimen's table records under 130,000 distinct CDR3 sequences. Sequencing input: blood. These TCRs come from a human donor with ulcerative colitis or Crohn's disease, or a healthy co-twin of an affected twin (not recorded which).

The rearrangement uses TRBV12-3 or TRBV12-4 and TRBJ2-3. The CDR3 runs to 14 residues. CDR3 loop: CASSLSQETDTQYF.

The CDR3 sequence: CASSSGPSSYNEQFF. The chain links TRBV7-2 to TRBJ2-1. The CDR3 contains 15 residues. The germline CDR1 and CDR2 sequences are SGHTA and FQGNSA.

The chain links TRBV20-1 to TRBJ1-5; the TCRdb D gene call, TRBD1, has no DNA to confirm it. Germline CDR1 DFQATT, CDR2 SNEGSKA (reference sequence). This CDR3 comprises 11 residues. The CDR3: CSGGGGGPQHF.

The rearrangement joins TRBV20-1 to TRBJ2-7. Germline V gene sequence: CDR1 DFQATT, CDR2 SNEGSKA (reference sequence). The CDR3 runs to 15 residues. The CDR3 loop is CSARDWSSSSYEQYF.

This chain joins TRBV7-9 and TRBJ2-3. CDR3 length: 15 amino acids. Germline CDR1 and CDR2: SEHNR and FQNEAQ (reference sequence). The CDR3 sequence is CASSLVPPSTDTQYF.

The chain combines TRBV7-9 with TRBJ2-3; TCRdb gives TRBD2 as the D gene, but with no DNA this cannot be confirmed. The CDR3 covers 17 residues. Per germline, CDR1 SEHNR and CDR2 FQNEAQ (reference sequence). This CDR3 reads CASSPPTSYERADTQYF.